The sequence of this TCR beta chain was determined in a study of blood T cell repertoires in COVID-19. The wider study: The origin of the acute and convalescent COVID-19 samples was the United States, Italy and Spain. Sample material is recorded as cDNA or gDNA derived from T cells, B-cell-depleted T cells, or PBMCs.

Authors' analysis steps: Reference gene primer amplification yielded estimated nucleated cell counts. Profiled with immunoSEQ multiplex PCR; TCRdb holds only in-frame clones, not every one. V and J calls and clone size come straight from that table; D and trimming were deduced from the DNA. The sample has about 100,000 clones, less than 80% seen once; the top ten hold less than 25%. Germline V gene lookup returns CDR1 MNHEY and CDR2 SVGAGI. The V end lost 8 bases, the J end lost 2 bases, and 16 bases lay between the germline ends. The CDR3 has 14 residues. The rearrangement uses TRBV6-5 and TRBJ2-7; the D gene is possibly TRBD1 (5 bases). This TCR derives from a man in his 70s with active or convalescent COVID-19. What was sequenced was peripheral blood. The CDR3 sequence: CASQPATATYEQYF. The DNA of the CDR3 is TGTGCCAGCCAGCCTGCGACAGCTACCTACGAGCAGTACTTC.